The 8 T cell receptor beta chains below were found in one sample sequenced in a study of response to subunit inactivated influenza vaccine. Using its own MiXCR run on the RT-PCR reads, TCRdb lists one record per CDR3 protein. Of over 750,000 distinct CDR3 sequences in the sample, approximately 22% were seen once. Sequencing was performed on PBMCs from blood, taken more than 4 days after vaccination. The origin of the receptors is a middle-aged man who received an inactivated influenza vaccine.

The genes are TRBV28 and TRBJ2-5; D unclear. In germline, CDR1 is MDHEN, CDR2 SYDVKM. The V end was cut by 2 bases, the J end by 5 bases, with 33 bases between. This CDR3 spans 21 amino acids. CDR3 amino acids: CASSLVPSSFRDGVSKETQYF. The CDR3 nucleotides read TGTGCCAGCAGTTTAGTGCCCTCGAGTTTTAGGGATGGGGTGTCCAAGGAGACCCAGTACTTC.

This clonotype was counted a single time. This CDR3 reads CASTPYRGTQYF. The CDR3 DNA follows: TGTGCCAGTACCCCTTACAGGGGAACGCAGTATTTT. This rearrangement joins TRBV19 to TRBJ2-3, with 7 bases aligning to TRBD1. V lost 7 bases to trimming and J lost 9 bases; unmatched junction nucleotides: 7. Germline CDR1 LNHDA, CDR2 SQIVND (reference sequence). The CDR3 loop spans 12 amino acids.

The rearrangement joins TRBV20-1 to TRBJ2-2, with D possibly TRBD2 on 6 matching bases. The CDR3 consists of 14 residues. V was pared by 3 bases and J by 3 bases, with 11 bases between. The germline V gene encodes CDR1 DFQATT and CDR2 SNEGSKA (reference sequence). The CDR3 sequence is CSASPGDYTGELFF. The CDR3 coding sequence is TGCAGTGCTAGTCCCGGGGACTACACCGGGGAGCTGTTTTTT.

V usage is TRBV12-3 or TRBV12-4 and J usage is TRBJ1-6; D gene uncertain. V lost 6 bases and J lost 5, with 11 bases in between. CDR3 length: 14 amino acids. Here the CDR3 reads CASSSGGNNSPLHF. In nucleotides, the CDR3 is TGTGCCAGCAGCTCTGGAGGAAATAATTCACCCCTCCACTTT.

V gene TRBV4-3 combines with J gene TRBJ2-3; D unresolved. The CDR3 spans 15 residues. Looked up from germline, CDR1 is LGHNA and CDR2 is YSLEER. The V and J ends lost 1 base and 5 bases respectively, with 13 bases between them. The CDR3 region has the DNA TGCGCCAGCAGCCAAGCAGTTACAAGGGAAGATACGCAGTATTTT. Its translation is CASSQAVTREDTQYF.

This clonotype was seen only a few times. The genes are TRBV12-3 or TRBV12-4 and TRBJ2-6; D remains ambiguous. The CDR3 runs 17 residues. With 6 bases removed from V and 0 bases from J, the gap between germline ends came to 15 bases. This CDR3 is CASRDFYRNSGANVLTF. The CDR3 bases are TGTGCCAGCAGGGATTTCTACCGAAACTCTGGGGCCAACGTCCTGACTTTC.

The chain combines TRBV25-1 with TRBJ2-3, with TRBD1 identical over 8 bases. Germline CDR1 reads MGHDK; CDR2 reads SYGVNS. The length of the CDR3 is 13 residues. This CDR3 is CATRDRSTDTQYF. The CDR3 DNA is TGTGCGACCCGGGACAGGAGCACAGATACGCAGTATTTT.

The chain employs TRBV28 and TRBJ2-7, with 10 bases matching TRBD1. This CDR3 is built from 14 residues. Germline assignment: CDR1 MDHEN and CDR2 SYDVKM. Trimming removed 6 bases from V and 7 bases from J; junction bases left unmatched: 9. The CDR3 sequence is CASSSWTGGGEQYF. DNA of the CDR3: TGTGCCAGCAGCAGTTGGACAGGGGGGGGGGAGCAGTACTTC.